The 12 T cell receptor beta chains below were found in one sample sequenced in a study of blood T cell repertoires in COVID-19. This table comes from immunoSEQ multiplex PCR, and its TCRdb copy is limited to in-frame clones, with some not included. The sample lists some 180,000 clones, around 80% occurring once. Sequencing input: peripheral blood. The receptor set was obtained from a man in his fifties who had recovered from COVID-19.

V is TRBV7-3 and J is TRBJ2-1; 9 bases are shared with TRBD2. After removal of 2 bases from V and 7 bases from J, the junction contained 9 bases not matched to a gene. CDR1 SGHTA and CDR2 FQGTGA come from the germline V gene. The CDR3 contains 16 residues. Here the CDR3 DNA reads TGTGCCAGCAGCTTACGTCTAGCGGGGCATGGGAATGAGCAGTTCTTC. It encodes CASSLRLAGHGNEQFF. The whole variable domain, remainder taken from reference TRBV7-3 and TRBJ2-1, is GAGVSQTPSNKVTEKGKYVELRCDPISGHTALYWYRQSLGQGPEFLIYFQGTGAADDSGLPNDRFFAVRPEGSVSTLKIQRTERGDSAVYLCASSLRLAGHGNEQFFGPGTRLTVL.

The CDR3 DNA reads TGCGCCAGCAGTGAGGGTTTAGGGGGCGCACAATCACCCCTCCACTTT. It yields the protein CASSEGLGGAQSPLHF. The chain joins TRBV5-1 to TRBJ1-6; 7 nucleotides align to TRBD1. This CDR3 region has 16 residues. Germline trimming cut 5 bases from V and 10 bases from J; bases unmatched to any gene: 15. The germline gives CDR1 SGHRS, CDR2 YFSETQ.

The chain has TRBV11-2 and TRBJ2-3; 14 bases match TRBD2. This CDR3 has 17 residues. Trimming removed 3 bases from V and 6 bases from J; junction bases left unmatched: 8. Germline loops: CDR1 SGHAT, CDR2 FQNNGV. The CDR3: CASSFGLAGGQGDTQYF. CDR3 sequence (DNA): TGTGCCAGCAGCTTCGGACTAGCGGGAGGCCAGGGGGATACGCAGTATTTT.

This chain connects TRBV7-9 to TRBJ1-2, with TRBD1 matching over 9 bases. Germline lookup yields CDR1 SEHNR and CDR2 FQNEAQ (reference sequence). The CDR3 is made up of 15 amino acids. V shed 5 bases and J 3 bases; nucleotides not matched to a gene: 7. The CDR3: CASSPLQGADYGYTF. CDR3 bases: TGTGCCAGCAGCCCACTACAGGGGGCGGACTATGGCTACACCTTC.

The chain is built from TRBV28 and TRBJ2-3; 9 nucleotides agree with TRBD2. The length of the CDR3 is 15 residues. Germline trimming cut 7 bases from V and 4 bases from J; bases unmatched to any gene: 9. Germline V gives CDR1 MDHEN, CDR2 SYDVKM. CDR3 sequence: CASTSGGRAADTQYF. The CDR3 DNA reads TGTGCCAGCACGTCCGGCGGGAGGGCCGCAGATACGCAGTATTTT.

There are a few counts of this clone. V gene TRBV18 combines with J gene TRBJ2-1; TRBD1 agrees at 7 bases. J gave up 7 bases and V 3 bases, and 6 bases lay outside the gene matches. Germline CDR1 KGHSH, CDR2 LQKENI. There are 14 residues in the CDR3. CDR3 in amino acids: CASSPRTGINEQFF. CDR3 DNA: TGTGCCAGCTCACCCAGGACAGGAATTAATGAGCAGTTCTTC.

The chain has TRBV7-3 and TRBJ2-1, with TRBD2 as a possible D gene (5 bases). The V end lost 3 bases, the J end lost 8 bases, and 17 bases lay between the germline ends. Germline CDR1 and CDR2: SGHTA and FQGTGA. The CDR3 spans 15 residues. CDR3 sequence (DNA): TGTGCCAGCAGCTTGGAACTAGTCAGTACGGATGAGCAGTTCTTC. It is translated as CASSLELVSTDEQFF.

The V gene is TRBV6-5, the J gene TRBJ1-6; 7 bases agree with TRBD1. Germline CDR1 and CDR2: MNHEY and SVGAGI. Losses at the gene ends were 8 bases for V and 5 bases for J; bases not matched to a gene: 6. This CDR3 spans 14 amino acids. CDR3 coding DNA: TGTGCCAGCTGGGCGGGACAGAATAATTCACCCCTCCACTTT. Translation gives CASWAGQNNSPLHF.

This chain connects TRBV5-5 to TRBJ1-1, with 8 bases lining up with TRBD1. V lost 4 bases and J lost 1; bases outside the gene matches: 6. CDR3 length: 15 residues. Per the germline V gene, CDR1 is SGHKS and CDR2 is YYEKEE (reference sequence). The CDR3: CASSAHRGANTEAFF. The CDR3 DNA is TGTGCCAGCAGCGCACACAGGGGGGCGAACACTGAAGCTTTCTTT.

This clone has more than one count but fewer than ten. The chain carries TRBV27 and TRBJ1-1; 8 nucleotides match TRBD1. CDR1 is MNHEY, CDR2 SMNVEV, per germline (reference sequence). CDR3 length equals 14 residues. Trimming removed 5 bases from V and 6 bases from J; junction bases left unmatched: 8. The CDR3 here is CASSPYGTGSEAFF. Written as DNA, the CDR3 is TGTGCCAGCAGTCCCTACGGGACAGGTTCTGAAGCTTTCTTT.

This chain links TRBV19 with TRBJ1-5; tentatively, D is TRBD1 (6 bases). The CDR3 spans 15 residues. V was clipped by 2 bases and J by 7 bases, with 15 bases between them. CDR1 LNHDA and CDR2 SQIVND come from the germline V gene (reference sequence). The CDR3 loop is CASSIFTGIGQPQHF. DNA for the CDR3: TGTGCCAGTAGTATATTTACAGGGATCGGACAGCCCCAGCATTTT. Filled out from reference TRBV19 and TRBJ1-5, the complete variable domain reads DGGITQSPKYLFRKEGQNVTLSCEQNLNHDAMYWYRQDPGQGLRLIYYSQIVNDFQKGDIAEGYSVSREKKESFPLTVTSAQKNPTAFYLCASSIFTGIGQPQHFGDGTRLSIL.

The chain joins TRBV9 to TRBJ1-4, with TRBD1 identical over 7 bases. The CDR3 sequence is 14 residues long. V lost 4 bases, J lost 8 bases, and 8 bases stayed unmatched. The germline V gene encodes CDR1 SGDLS and CDR2 YYNGEE. CDR3 nucleotide sequence: TGTGCCAGCAGCCAAAGACAGGGTCCCGAAAAACTGTTTTTT. It yields the protein CASSQRQGPEKLFF.